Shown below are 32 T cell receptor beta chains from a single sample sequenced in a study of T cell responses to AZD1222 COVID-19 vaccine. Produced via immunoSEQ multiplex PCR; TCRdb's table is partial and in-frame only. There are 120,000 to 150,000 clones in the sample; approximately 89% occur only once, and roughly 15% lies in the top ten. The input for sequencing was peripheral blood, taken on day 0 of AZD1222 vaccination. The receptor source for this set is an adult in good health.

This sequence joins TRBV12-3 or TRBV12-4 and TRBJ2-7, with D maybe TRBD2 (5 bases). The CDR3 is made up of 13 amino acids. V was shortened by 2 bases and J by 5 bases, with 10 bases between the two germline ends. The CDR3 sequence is CASSLMLLDEQYF. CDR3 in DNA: TGTGCCAGCAGTTTAATGTTACTAGACGAGCAGTACTTC.

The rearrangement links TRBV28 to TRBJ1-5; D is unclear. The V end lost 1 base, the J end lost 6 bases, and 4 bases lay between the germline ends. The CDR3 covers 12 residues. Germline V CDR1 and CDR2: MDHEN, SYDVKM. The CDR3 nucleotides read TGTGCCAGCAGTTTATCGGGTCAGCCCCAGCATTTT. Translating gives CASSLSGQPQHF.

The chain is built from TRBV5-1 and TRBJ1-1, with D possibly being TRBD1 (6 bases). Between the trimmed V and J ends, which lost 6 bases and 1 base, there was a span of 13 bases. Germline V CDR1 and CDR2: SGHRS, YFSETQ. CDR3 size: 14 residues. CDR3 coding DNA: TGCGCCAGCACTCCAGGGGACGCGAACACTGAAGCTTTCTTT. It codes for CASTPGDANTEAFF.

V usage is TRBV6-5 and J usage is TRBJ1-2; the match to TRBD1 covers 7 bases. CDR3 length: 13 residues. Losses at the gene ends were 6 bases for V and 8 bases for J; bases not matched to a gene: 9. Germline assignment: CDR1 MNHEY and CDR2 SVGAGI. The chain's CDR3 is CASSDRDSSGYTF. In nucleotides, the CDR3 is TGTGCCAGCAGCGACAGGGACAGTAGCGGCTACACCTTC.

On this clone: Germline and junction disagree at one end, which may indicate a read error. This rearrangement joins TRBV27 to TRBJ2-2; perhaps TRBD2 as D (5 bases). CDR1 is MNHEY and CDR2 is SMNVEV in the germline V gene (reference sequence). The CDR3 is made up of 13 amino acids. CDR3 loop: CASSLMVTGEPFF. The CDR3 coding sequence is TGTGCCAGCAGCTTGATGGTCACCGGGGAGCCGTTTTTT.

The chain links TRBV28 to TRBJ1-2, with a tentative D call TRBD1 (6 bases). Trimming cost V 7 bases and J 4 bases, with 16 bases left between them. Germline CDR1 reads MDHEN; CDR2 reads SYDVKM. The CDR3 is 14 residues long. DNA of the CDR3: TGTGCCAGCAAAACTAAGACAGGAACCTATGGCTACACCTTC. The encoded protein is CASKTKTGTYGYTF.

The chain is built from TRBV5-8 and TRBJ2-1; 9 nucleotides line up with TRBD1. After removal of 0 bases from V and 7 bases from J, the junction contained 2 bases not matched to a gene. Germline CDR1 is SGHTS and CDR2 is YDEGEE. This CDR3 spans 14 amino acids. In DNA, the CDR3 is TGTGCCAGCAGCTTGGGGGACAGGGCGAATGAGCAGTTCTTC. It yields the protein CASSLGDRANEQFF.

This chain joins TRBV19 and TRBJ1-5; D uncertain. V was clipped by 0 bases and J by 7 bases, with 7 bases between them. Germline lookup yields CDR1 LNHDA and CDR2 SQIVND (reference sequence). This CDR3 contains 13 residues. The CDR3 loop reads CASSIEFRQPQHF. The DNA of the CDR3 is TGTGCCAGTAGTATAGAATTCAGACAGCCCCAGCATTTT.

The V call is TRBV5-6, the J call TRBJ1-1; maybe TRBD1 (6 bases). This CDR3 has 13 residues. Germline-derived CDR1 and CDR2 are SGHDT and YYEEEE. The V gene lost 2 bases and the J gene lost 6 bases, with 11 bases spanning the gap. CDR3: CASSFDRFAEAFF. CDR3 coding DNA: TGTGCCAGCAGCTTTGACAGGTTCGCTGAAGCTTTCTTT.

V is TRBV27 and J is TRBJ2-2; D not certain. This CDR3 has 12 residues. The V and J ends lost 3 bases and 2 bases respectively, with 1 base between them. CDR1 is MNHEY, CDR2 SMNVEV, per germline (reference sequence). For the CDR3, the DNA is TGTGCCAGCAGTTTCAACACCGGGGAGCTGTTTTTT. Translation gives CASSFNTGELFF.

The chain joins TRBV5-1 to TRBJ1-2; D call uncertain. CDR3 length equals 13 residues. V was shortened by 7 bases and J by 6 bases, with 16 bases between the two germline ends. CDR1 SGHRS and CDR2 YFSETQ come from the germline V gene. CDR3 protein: CASLPDGEDGYTF. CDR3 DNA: TGCGCCAGCCTCCCCGACGGTGAAGATGGCTACACCTTC. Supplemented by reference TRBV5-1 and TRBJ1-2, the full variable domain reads KAGVTQTPRYLIKTRGQQVTLSCSPISGHRSVSWYQQTPGQGLQFLFEYFSETQRNKGNFPGRFSGRQFSNSRSEMNVSTLELGDSALYLCASLPDGEDGYTFGSGTRLTVV.

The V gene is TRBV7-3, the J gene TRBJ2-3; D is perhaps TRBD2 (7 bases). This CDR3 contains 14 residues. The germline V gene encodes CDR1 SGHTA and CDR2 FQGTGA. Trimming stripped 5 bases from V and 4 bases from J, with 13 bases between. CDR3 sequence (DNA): TGTGCCAGCAGCCCGACGGGGGGCGCAGATACGCAGTATTTT. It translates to CASSPTGGADTQYF.

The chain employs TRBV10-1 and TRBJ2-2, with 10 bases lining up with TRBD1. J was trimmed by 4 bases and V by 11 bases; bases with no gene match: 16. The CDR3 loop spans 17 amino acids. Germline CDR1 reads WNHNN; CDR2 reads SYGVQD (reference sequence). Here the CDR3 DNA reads TGCGCCGGCCTACTTGGGGACAGGGGCCCAATCACCGGGGAGCTGTTTTTT. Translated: CAGLLGDRGPITGELFF.

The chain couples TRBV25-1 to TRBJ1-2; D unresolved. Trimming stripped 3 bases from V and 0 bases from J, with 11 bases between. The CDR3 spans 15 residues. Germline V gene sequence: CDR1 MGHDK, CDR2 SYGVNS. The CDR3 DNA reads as TGTGCCAGCAGTGACCCGGGCTTAGCTAACTATGGCTACACCTTC. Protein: CASSDPGLANYGYTF.

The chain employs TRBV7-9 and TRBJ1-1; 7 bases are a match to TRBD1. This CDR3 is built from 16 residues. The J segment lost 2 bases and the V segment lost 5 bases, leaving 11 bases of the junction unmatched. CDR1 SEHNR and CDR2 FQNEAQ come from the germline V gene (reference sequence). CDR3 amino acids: CASSAYHDRANTEAFF. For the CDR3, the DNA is TGTGCCAGCAGCGCATACCACGACAGGGCAAACACTGAAGCTTTCTTT.

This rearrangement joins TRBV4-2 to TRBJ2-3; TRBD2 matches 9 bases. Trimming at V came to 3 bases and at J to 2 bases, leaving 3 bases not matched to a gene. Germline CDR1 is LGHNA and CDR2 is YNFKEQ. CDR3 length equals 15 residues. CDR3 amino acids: CASSQERGATDTQYF. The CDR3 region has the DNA TGTGCCAGCAGCCAGGAGCGGGGGGCCACAGATACGCAGTATTTT.

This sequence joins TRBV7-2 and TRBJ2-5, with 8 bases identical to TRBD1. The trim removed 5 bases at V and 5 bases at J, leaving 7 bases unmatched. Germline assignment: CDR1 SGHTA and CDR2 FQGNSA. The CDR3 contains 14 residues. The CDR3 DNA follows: TGTGCCAGCAGCCTGACAGGGGCGGGGGAGACCCAGTACTTC. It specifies CASSLTGAGETQYF. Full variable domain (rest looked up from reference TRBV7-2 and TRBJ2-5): GAGVSQSPSNKVTEKGKDVELRCDPISGHTALYWYRQSLGQGLEFLIYFQGNSAPDKSGLPSDRFSAERTGGSVSTLTIQRTQQEDSAVYLCASSLTGAGETQYFGPGTRLLVL.

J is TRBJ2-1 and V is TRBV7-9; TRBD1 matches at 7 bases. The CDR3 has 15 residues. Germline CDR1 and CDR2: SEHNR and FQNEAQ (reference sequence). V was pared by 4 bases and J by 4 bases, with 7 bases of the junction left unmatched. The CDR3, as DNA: TGTGCCAGCAGCTCTCGACAGGGCGGATACAATGAGCAGTTCTTC. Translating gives CASSSRQGGYNEQFF.

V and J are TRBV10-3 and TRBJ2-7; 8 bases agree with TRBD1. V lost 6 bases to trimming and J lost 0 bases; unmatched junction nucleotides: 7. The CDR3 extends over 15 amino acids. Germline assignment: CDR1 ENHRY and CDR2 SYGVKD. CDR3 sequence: CAISGGQDSSYEQYF. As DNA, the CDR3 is TGTGCCATCAGCGGGGGACAGGATAGCTCCTACGAGCAGTACTTC.

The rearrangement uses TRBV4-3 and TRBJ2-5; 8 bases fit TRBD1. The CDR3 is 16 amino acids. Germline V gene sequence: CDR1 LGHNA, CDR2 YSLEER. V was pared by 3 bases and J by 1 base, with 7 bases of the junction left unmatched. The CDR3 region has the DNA TGCGCCAGCAGCCACGGCGACAGGGGCTCCCAAGAGACCCAGTACTTC. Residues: CASSHGDRGSQETQYF.

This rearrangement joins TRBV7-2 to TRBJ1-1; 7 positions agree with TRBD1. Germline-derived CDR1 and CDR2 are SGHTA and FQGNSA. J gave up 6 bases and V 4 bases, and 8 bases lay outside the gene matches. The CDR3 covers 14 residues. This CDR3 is CASSSGQPPAEAFF. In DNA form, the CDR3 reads TGTGCCAGCAGCTCGGGACAGCCGCCAGCTGAAGCTTTCTTT.

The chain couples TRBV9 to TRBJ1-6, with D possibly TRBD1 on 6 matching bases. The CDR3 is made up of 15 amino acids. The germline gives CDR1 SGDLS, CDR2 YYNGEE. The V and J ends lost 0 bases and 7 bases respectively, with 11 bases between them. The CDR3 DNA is TGTGCCAGCAGCGTAGGAGAGGGGGAAAATTCACCCCTCCACTTT. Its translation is CASSVGEGENSPLHF.

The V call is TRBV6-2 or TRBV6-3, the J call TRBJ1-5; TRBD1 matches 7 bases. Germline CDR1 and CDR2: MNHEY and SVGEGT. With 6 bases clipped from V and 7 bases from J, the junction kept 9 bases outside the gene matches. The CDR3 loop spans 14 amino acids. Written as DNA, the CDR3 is TGTGCCAGCAGCCGAACCTCACAGGGGCAGCCCCAGCATTTT. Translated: CASSRTSQGQPQHF.

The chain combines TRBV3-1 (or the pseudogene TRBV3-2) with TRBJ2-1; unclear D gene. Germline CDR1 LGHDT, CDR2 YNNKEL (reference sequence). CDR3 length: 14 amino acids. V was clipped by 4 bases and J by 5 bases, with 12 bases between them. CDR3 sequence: CASSRETYNNEQFF. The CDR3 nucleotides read TGTGCCAGCAGCCGTGAGACCTACAACAATGAGCAGTTCTTC.

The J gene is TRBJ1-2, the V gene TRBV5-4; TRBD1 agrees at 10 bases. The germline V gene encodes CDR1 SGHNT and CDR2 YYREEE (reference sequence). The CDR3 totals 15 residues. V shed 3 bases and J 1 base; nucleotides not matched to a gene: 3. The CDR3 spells CASSYGQGGNYGYTF. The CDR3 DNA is TGTGCCAGCAGCTATGGACAGGGGGGTAACTATGGCTACACCTTC.

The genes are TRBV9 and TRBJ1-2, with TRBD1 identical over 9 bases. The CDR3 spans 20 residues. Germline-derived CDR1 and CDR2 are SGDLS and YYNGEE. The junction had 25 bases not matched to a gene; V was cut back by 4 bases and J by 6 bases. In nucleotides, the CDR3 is TGTGCCAGCAGCAGGGGAAATAGGGGCGGGACAGGGTTCATAAGTGATGGCTACACCTTC. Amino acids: CASSRGNRGGTGFISDGYTF.

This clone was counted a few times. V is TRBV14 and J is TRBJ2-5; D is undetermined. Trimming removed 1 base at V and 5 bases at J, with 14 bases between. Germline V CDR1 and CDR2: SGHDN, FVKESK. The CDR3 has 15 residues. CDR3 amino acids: CASSQADLLGETQYF. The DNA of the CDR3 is TGTGCCAGCAGCCAAGCGGATCTGTTGGGGGAGACCCAGTACTTC.

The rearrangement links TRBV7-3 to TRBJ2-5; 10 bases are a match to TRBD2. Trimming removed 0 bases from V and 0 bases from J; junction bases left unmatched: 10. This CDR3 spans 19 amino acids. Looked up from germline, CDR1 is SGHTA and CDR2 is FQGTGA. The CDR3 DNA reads TGTGCCAGCAGCTTAACGGCGGTAGCGGGGGGCAGCAACCAAGAGACCCAGTACTTC. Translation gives CASSLTAVAGGSNQETQYF.

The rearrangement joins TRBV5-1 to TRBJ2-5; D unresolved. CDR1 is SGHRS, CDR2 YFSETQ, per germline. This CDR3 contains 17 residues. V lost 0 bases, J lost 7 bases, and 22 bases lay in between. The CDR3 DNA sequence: TGCGCCAGCAGCTTGGCCAAGCCGGAAGTGAGTTCCCTGACCCAGTACTTC. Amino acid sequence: CASSLAKPEVSSLTQYF.

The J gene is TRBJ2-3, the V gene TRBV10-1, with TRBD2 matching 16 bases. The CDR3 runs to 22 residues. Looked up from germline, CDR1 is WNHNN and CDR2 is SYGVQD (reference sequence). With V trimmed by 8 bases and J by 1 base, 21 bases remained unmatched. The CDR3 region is CASSQPGLAGGTNTNCTDTQYF. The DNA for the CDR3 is TGCGCCAGCTCGCAGCCGGGACTAGCGGGGGGGACTAACACGAATTGCACAGATACGCAGTATTTT.

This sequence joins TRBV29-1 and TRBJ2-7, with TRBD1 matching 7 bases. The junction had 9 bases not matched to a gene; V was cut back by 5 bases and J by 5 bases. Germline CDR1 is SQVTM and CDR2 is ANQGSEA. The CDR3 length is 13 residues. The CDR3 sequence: CSVKSGGINEQYF. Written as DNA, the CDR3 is TGCAGCGTTAAGTCAGGGGGTATCAACGAGCAGTACTTC.

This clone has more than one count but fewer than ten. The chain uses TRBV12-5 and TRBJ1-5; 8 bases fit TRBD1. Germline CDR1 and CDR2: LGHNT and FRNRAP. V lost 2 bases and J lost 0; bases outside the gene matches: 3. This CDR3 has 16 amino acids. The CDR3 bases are TGTGCTAGTGGTTTGCGACAGGGGTATAGCAATCAGCCCCAGCATTTT. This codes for CASGLRQGYSNQPQHF.